This T cell receptor beta chain was captured by sequencing in a study of cytomegalovirus exposure and HLA in healthy donors. Overall study findings and caveats: The authors enumerated roughly 180 TCR beta chains as linked to cytomegalovirus. Certain sequence variants were highly shared and formed a cluster, and this cluster was likely a sequencing artifact.

The CDR3 sequence is 17 residues long. Germline CDR1 and CDR2: LGHNA and YSLEER. Trimming pared 0 bases from V and 0 bases from J, leaving 12 bases between. This PCR relied on a set of 60 Vbeta primers and 13 Jbeta primers. Sequenced by immunoSEQ multiplex PCR; TCRdb stores in-frame clones only, minus some. This sample has fewer than 200,000 clones, with around four fifths found just once. Concerning this clone: Its target is not known.

The source of this sequence is a man aged 25 to 40 in good health and CMV-seronegative. This chain joins TRBV4-3 and TRBJ1-3; D uncertain. The sequenced material came from PBMCs. For the CDR3, the DNA is TGCGCCAGCAGCCAAGATCTTGGGCAGTTCTCTGGAAACACCATATATTTT. It translates to CASSQDLGQFSGNTIYF.